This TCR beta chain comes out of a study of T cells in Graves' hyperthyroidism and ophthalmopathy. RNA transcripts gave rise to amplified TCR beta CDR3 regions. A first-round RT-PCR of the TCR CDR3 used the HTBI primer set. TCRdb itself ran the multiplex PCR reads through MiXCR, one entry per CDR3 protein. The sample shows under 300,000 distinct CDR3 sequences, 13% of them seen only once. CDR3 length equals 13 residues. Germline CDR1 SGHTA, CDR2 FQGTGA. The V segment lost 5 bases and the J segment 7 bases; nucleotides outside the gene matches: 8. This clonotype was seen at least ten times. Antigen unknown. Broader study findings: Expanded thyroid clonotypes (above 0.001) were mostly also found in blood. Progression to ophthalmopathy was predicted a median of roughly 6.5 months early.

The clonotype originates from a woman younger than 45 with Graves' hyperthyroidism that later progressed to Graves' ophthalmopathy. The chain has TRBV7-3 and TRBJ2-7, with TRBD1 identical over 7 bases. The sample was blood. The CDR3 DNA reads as TGTGCCAGCAGCGCCAATCGACAGGGTGAGCAGTACTTC. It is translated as CASSANRQGEQYF.